This T cell receptor (beta chain) derives from a study of CD4 T cells in relation to SARS-CoV-2 and coronaviruses. Study results and limitations: In roughly 61% of donors, memory CD4+ clonotypes crossrecognized SARS-CoV-2 and at least one common cold coronavirus spike. No crossreactivity against non-spike viral proteins was tested here.

In the case of this clone: Its antigen is not known.

CD4+ T cells from unexposed donors were obtained before the COVID-19 pandemic (2011-2018). Repertoires were generated with immunoSEQ multiplex PCR, while TCRdb's copy carries only in-frame clones and drops some. The sample shows 60,000 to 85,000 clones, approximately 93% of them seen only once. The CDR3 loop spans 15 amino acids. V shed 1 base and J shed 0 bases, with 7 bases lying between them. Germline CDR1 reads SGHTA; CDR2 reads FQGTGA. The sequence was obtained from a human donor in good health. The chain combines TRBV7-3 with TRBJ2-1, with a weak D call TRBD1 (6 bases). The sample taken for sequencing was naive CD4+ T cells from PBMCs. Stated subset: naive CD4+ T cells isolated by negative enrichment. The CDR3 protein is CASSLRGGSYNEQFF. CDR3 nucleotides: TGTGCCAGCAGCTTAAGAGGGGGCTCCTACAATGAGCAGTTCTTC.